The clone carrying this T cell receptor (beta chain) was seen a few times. Antigen unknown. A single record per CDR3 protein comes from TCRdb applying MiXCR to the 5' RACE reads. The table shows a few hundred thousand distinct CDR3 sequences, with roughly 13% occurring only once. Every donor was a healthy Caucasian. The sample comes from a study of identical twins. Broader study findings: Zero-insertion results could be subject to partial confounding by invariant MAIT and iNKT cells. Not following the same donors, the study drew its conclusions from cross-sectional statistical analysis.

The same data also contributed to another study, on yellow fever vaccine responses in identical twins.

Material: CD4+ T cells sorted from blood. This clonotype was obtained from a woman aged 18-29 years in good health.

Here the CDR3 reads CSAGGTGLGETQYF. In DNA, the CDR3 is TGCAGCGCCGGTGGGACAGGCTTAGGAGAGACCCAGTACTTC. The chain has TRBV29-1 and TRBJ2-5; 8 nucleotides align to TRBD1. The CDR3 loop spans 14 amino acids. V lost 7 bases, J lost 4 bases, and 11 bases stayed unmatched. The V gene's germline CDR1 is SQVTM and CDR2 ANQGSEA.